The rows below give T cell receptor beta chains drawn from one sample of a study of blood T cell repertoires in COVID-19. Libraries were prepared by immunoSEQ multiplex PCR; TCRdb keeps only in-frame clonotypes and omits some of them. The data hold 350,000 to 450,000 clones, with 80% to 90% observed a single time. The sequenced sample consisted of PBMCs or T cells enriched from blood (not recorded which). The source is a man aged 35-49 years in a cohort exposed to, infected with or recovered from COVID-19 (not recorded which). The CDR3 runs from the conserved cysteine through the conserved F or W. The D gene is left open where the match is weak. Some rows have no size entry. The others give once, few or many, or a class for an expanded clone.

J gene,D gene,V gene,clone size,CDR3 protein,CDR3 DNA
TRBJ1-1,TRBD1,TRBV27,few,CASSRGQANTEAFF,TGTGCCAGCAGTCGGGGACAGGCGAACACTGAAGCTTTCTTT
TRBJ2-7,TRBD2,TRBV5-1,-,CASSLAGTSVEQYF,TGCGCCAGCAGCTTGGCCGGGACTAGCGTCGAGCAGTACTTC
TRBJ1-4,-,TRBV18,once,CASSPGANEKLFF,TGTGCCAGCTCACCCGGTGCTAATGAAAAACTGTTTTTT
TRBJ1-1,-,TRBV5-1,-,CASSSGGLLNTEAFF,TGCGCCAGCAGCTCGGGGGGGCTATTGAACACTGAAGCTTTCTTT
TRBJ1-1,-,TRBV28,-,CASRAGTPNLNTEAFF,TGTGCCAGCAGGGCCGGGACACCCAACTTGAACACTGAAGCTTTCTTT
TRBJ1-2,-,TRBV7-2,-,CASSLAYDRTYGYTF,TGTGCCAGCAGCTTAGCTTACGACAGAACCTATGGCTACACCTTC
TRBJ2-5,TRBD2,TRBV18,-,CASSPTFVAGGEGTQYF,TGTGCCAGCTCACCGACCTTTGTCGCGGGAGGTGAGGGGACCCAGTACTTC
TRBJ2-1,TRBD1,TRBV11-2,-,CASSQARDRGHEQFF,TGTGCCAGCAGCCAAGCCCGGGACAGGGGCCATGAGCAGTTCTTC
TRBJ2-2,-,TRBV6-5,-,CASSADLNTGELFF,TGTGCCAGCAGCGCAGATCTGAACACCGGGGAGCTGTTTTTT
TRBJ2-2,-,TRBV5-1,-,CASSLNPGNTGELFF,TGCGCCAGCAGCCTGAACCCGGGGAACACCGGGGAGCTGTTTTTT
TRBJ1-2,-,TRBV3-1/TRBV3-2,-,CATGNRLNYGYTF,TGTGCCACAGGGAACCGACTTAACTATGGCTACACCTTC
TRBJ2-1,TRBD1,TRBV11-2,-,CASSLVLPGTVDNEQFF,TGTGCCAGCAGCTTAGTTCTACCCGGGACAGTCGACAATGAGCAGTTCTTC
TRBJ2-7,TRBD2,TRBV5-4,-,CASSLGLAGNSYEQYF,TGTGCCAGCAGCTTGGGACTAGCGGGCAACTCCTACGAGCAGTACTTC
TRBJ2-1,TRBD2,TRBV28,-,CATNENKGLVVYNEQFF,TGTGCCACCAACGAAAATAAGGGACTAGTTGTGTACAATGAGCAGTTCTTC
TRBJ1-6,-,TRBV7-8,-,CASSLGGTVNSPLHF,TGTGCCAGCAGCTTAGGTGGCACCGTTAATTCACCCCTCCACTTT
TRBJ1-1,TRBD1,TRBV19,-,CASGDRDTEAFF,TGTGCCAGTGGCGACAGGGACACTGAAGCTTTCTTT
TRBJ1-1,TRBD1,TRBV7-9,-,CASTARGRGLNTEAFF,TGTGCCAGCACCGCCAGGGGGCGGGGGTTGAACACTGAAGCTTTCTTT
TRBJ2-5,TRBD1,TRBV5-1,-,CASSSRDRGLEAQYF,TGCGCCAGCAGCTCCCGGGACAGGGGGCTAGAGGCCCAGTACTTC
TRBJ1-5,-,TRBV27,-,CASKETALNQPQHF,TGTGCCAGCAAGGAGACAGCCCTCAATCAGCCCCAGCATTTT
TRBJ2-1,TRBD2,TRBV4-1,-,CASSQVPSGPYNEQFF,TGCGCCAGCAGCCAAGTCCCTAGCGGGCCTTACAATGAGCAGTTCTTC
TRBJ1-2,-,TRBV28,-,CASTSPPGYTF,TGTGCCAGCACTTCCCCTCCTGGCTACACCTTC
TRBJ2-2,-,TRBV25-1,-,CASSGGYGELFF,TGTGCCAGCAGTGGCGGATACGGGGAGCTGTTTTTT
TRBJ1-5,TRBD1,TRBV5-1,once,CASSLGQGGNQPQHF,TGCGCCAGCAGCTTAGGACAGGGCGGCAATCAGCCCCAGCATTTT
TRBJ1-1,-,TRBV3-1/TRBV3-2,-,CASSQPRGRVDTEAFF,TGTGCCAGCAGCCAACCCCGTGGGAGGGTAGACACTGAAGCTTTCTTT
TRBJ1-1,TRBD1,TRBV7-9,-,CASSPRQGMNTEAFF,TGTGCCAGCAGCCCCCGACAGGGAATGAACACTGAAGCTTTCTTT
TRBJ2-3,TRBD2,TRBV9,-,CASSERTSGGQNTQYF,TGTGCCAGCAGCGAGAGGACTAGCGGGGGTCAAAATACGCAGTATTTT
TRBJ1-4,-,TRBV5-6,once,CASSSGTGGEKLFF,TGTGCCAGCAGCTCCGGGACGGGAGGGGAAAAACTGTTTTTT
TRBJ1-2,-,TRBV19,-,CASSIPQPYGYTF,TGTGCCAGTAGTATTCCACAGCCTTATGGCTACACCTTC
TRBJ1-2,TRBD1,TRBV10-3,-,CAISEPRTGGERGYTF,TGTGCCATCAGTGAGCCACGGACAGGGGGCGAAAGGGGCTACACCTTC
TRBJ2-7,TRBD1,TRBV7-3,-,CASSGRTGSSYEQYF,TGTGCCAGCAGCGGTCGGACAGGGAGCTCCTACGAGCAGTACTTC
TRBJ2-3,TRBD2,TRBV7-3,-,CASSQKVAGLTDTQYF,TGTGCCAGCAGCCAGAAGGTAGCGGGTCTTACAGATACGCAGTATTTT
TRBJ1-2,TRBD1,TRBV6-5,-,CASGRISGGGYTF,TGTGCCAGCGGGAGGATCTCAGGGGGTGGCTACACCTTC
TRBJ2-3,-,TRBV7-6,-,CASSLAIGGVRDTDTQYF,TGTGCCAGCAGCTTAGCGATTGGGGGCGTGAGGGACACAGATACGCAGTATTTT
TRBJ2-5,-,TRBV3-1/TRBV3-2,once,CASSQGLDETQYF,TGTGCCAGCAGCCAAGGACTAGACGAGACCCAGTACTTC
TRBJ2-1,-,TRBV28,-,CASSFSGSSSYNEQFF,TGTGCCAGCAGTTTCTCGGGGTCGAGCTCCTACAATGAGCAGTTCTTC
TRBJ1-4,-,TRBV2,once,CASSELSAREKLFF,TGTGCCAGCAGTGAACTTAGCGCGAGGGAAAAACTGTTTTTT
TRBJ2-7,-,TRBV12-5,-,CASGLGAGAEQYF,TGTGCTAGTGGTTTGGGGGCAGGGGCCGAGCAGTACTTC
TRBJ2-2,TRBD1,TRBV18,-,CASSPPTGGNTGELFF,TGTGCCAGCTCACCACCTACAGGGGGTAACACCGGGGAGCTGTTTTTT
TRBJ1-2,TRBD1,TRBV9,-,CASSAGQGPYGYTF,TGTGCCAGCAGCGCCGGACAGGGCCCTTATGGCTACACCTTC
TRBJ2-2,TRBD1,TRBV2,-,CASKPDRVGGGELFF,TGTGCCAGCAAGCCGGACAGGGTGGGTGGCGGGGAGCTGTTTTTT
TRBJ2-2,TRBD1,TRBV11-2,-,CASTWTGRELFF,TGTGCCAGCACCTGGACAGGCCGGGAGCTGTTTTTT
TRBJ1-1,TRBD1,TRBV11-1,-,CASSYPGQYTEAFF,TGTGCCAGCAGCTATCCGGGACAGTACACTGAAGCTTTCTTT
TRBJ1-2,-,TRBV6-5,-,CASVLDRSVYGYTF,TGTGCCAGCGTCCTCGACAGGTCGGTCTATGGCTACACCTTC
TRBJ2-2,TRBD1,TRBV5-1,-,CASRSGTGSSNTGELFF,TGCGCCAGCAGATCCGGGACAGGGAGTTCGAACACCGGGGAGCTGTTTTTT
TRBJ1-2,TRBD1,TRBV6-5,-,CASELQGGNYGYTF,TGTGCCAGTGAACTACAGGGGGGAAACTATGGCTACACCTTC
TRBJ2-3,TRBD2,TRBV5-4,once,CASRGTSGRTDTQYF,TGTGCCAGCCGCGGGACTAGCGGGAGAACAGATACGCAGTATTTT
TRBJ1-1,-,TRBV5-5,-,CASSLGYRNSRPEAFF,TGTGCCAGCAGCTTGGGCTATCGTAACAGCCGACCCGAAGCTTTCTTT
TRBJ1-2,TRBD1,TRBV5-4,-,CASSLGDRGLSYGYTF,TGTGCCAGCAGCTTGGGCGACAGGGGGCTGAGCTATGGCTACACCTTC
TRBJ2-1,TRBD2,TRBV4-1,-,CASSQLTSGRSNEQFF,TGCGCCAGCAGCCAATTGACTAGCGGGAGATCCAATGAGCAGTTCTTC
TRBJ2-2,TRBD2,TRBV3-1/TRBV3-2,-,CASSQDVSAGGWTGELFF,TGTGCCAGCAGCCAAGATGTATCGGCGGGAGGGTGGACCGGGGAGCTGTTTTTT
TRBJ2-7,TRBD1,TRBV12-5,-,CASGWAGTGVPYEQYF,TGTGCTAGTGGTTGGGCTGGGACAGGGGTTCCCTACGAGCAGTACTTC
TRBJ1-2,TRBD1,TRBV18,-,CASSLDGTVYGYTF,TGTGCCAGCTCCCTCGACGGGACAGTCTATGGCTACACCTTC
TRBJ2-7,-,TRBV18,-,CASSQGQTGNEQYF,TGTGCCAGCTCCCAAGGACAGACTGGAAACGAGCAGTACTTC
TRBJ1-1,-,TRBV6-2/TRBV6-3,-,CASSYSQLRGEAFF,TGTGCCAGCAGTTACTCGCAGCTGCGAGGGGAAGCTTTCTTT
TRBJ1-2,TRBD1,TRBV5-4,-,CASSTGANYGYTF,TGTGCCAGCAGCACAGGGGCTAACTATGGCTACACCTTC
TRBJ2-1,TRBD2,TRBV5-1,once,CASSLGLAGVFNEQFF,TGCGCCAGCAGCTTGGGTCTAGCGGGAGTATTCAATGAGCAGTTCTTC
TRBJ1-1,-,TRBV18,-,CASSLAQGVNEAFF,TGTGCCAGCTCTCTCGCTCAGGGTGTTAATGAAGCTTTCTTT